These 9 T cell receptor beta chains were sequenced from one sample in a study of cytomegalovirus exposure and HLA in healthy donors. Amplification used 60 Vbeta primers and 13 Jbeta primers. Data came from immunoSEQ multiplex PCR; TCRdb stores just in-frame clones and leaves some out. The table records about 200,000 clones, more than 60% of them present only once. Input material: PBMCs. The receptor set was obtained from a man aged 35 to 55 in good health and CMV-seronegative.

The chain links TRBV28 to TRBJ1-3; 7 bases match TRBD1. CDR1 MDHEN and CDR2 SYDVKM come from the germline V gene. The junction had 5 bases not matched to a gene; V was cut back by 6 bases and J by 6 bases. The length of the CDR3 is 13 residues. The CDR3 sequence is CASRTGFANTIYF. DNA for the CDR3: TGTGCCAGCAGGACAGGGTTTGCAAACACCATATATTTT.

This clone ranks as medium-sized. The chain uses TRBV6-1 and TRBJ2-3; TRBD1 matches 7 bases. Trimming cost V 6 bases and J 6 bases; bases outside gene matches: 9. CDR1 MNHNS and CDR2 SASEGT come from the germline V gene. This CDR3 spans 14 amino acids. CDR3 protein: CASRSGGDLDTQYF. CDR3 sequence (DNA): TGTGCCAGCAGATCAGGGGGTGATCTGGATACGCAGTATTTT.

The chain joins TRBV7-7 to TRBJ2-2, with D perhaps TRBD1 (6 bases). Germline CDR1 SSHAT, CDR2 FNYEAQ (reference sequence). The V gene lost 7 bases and the J gene lost 6 bases, with 12 bases spanning the gap. The CDR3 totals 13 residues. Written as DNA, the CDR3 is TGTGCCAGCAAGGGGGACGTGTCCGGGGAGCTGTTTTTT. Its protein product is CASKGDVSGELFF.

DNA of the CDR3: TGCGCCAGCAGCCCTCAGGCCTCCCCCCTCTACGAGCAGTACTTC. Amino acids: CASSPQASPLYEQYF. This chain connects TRBV4-3 to TRBJ2-7; D not resolved. Looked up from germline, CDR1 is LGHNA and CDR2 is YSLEER. This CDR3 region has 15 residues. Trimming pared 4 bases from V and 3 bases from J, leaving 16 bases between.

The V call is TRBV9, the J call TRBJ1-1, with no clear D. The germline V gene has CDR1 SGDLS and CDR2 YYNGEE. Trimming took 0 bases from V and 1 from J, leaving 10 bases between them. CDR3 length: 15 residues. The CDR3 spells CASSVDVATNTEAFF. CDR3 bases: TGTGCCAGCAGCGTAGATGTGGCCACGAACACTGAAGCTTTCTTT.

This clone showed up just a few times. The chain employs TRBV11-3 and TRBJ2-3, with TRBD2 matching over 8 bases. CDR1 and CDR2 (germline): SGHNT, YENEEA. The CDR3 has 15 amino acids. V lost 1 base to trimming and J lost 2 bases; unmatched junction nucleotides: 2. DNA of the CDR3: TGTGCCAGCAGCTTAGGAGCGGGGGACACAGATACGCAGTATTTT. The encoded protein is CASSLGAGDTDTQYF.

The chain recombines TRBV14 with TRBJ1-6; D is perhaps TRBD1 (5 bases). The CDR3 is 14 amino acids. Germline V gene sequence: CDR1 SGHDN, CDR2 FVKESK. V lost 2 bases, J lost 6 bases, and 8 bases lay in between. The CDR3 region has the DNA TGTGCCAGCAGCCAATCACAGGCTAATTCACCCCTCCACTTT. Protein product: CASSQSQANSPLHF.

The V and J genes are TRBV30 and TRBJ1-1; 10 bases align to TRBD1. Germline-derived CDR1 and CDR2 are GTSNPN and SVGIG (reference sequence). This CDR3 contains 13 residues. The junction had 14 bases not matched to a gene; V was cut back by 8 bases and J by 11 bases. The CDR3 DNA sequence: TGTGCCCGCGGGGACAGGGGTCTTCGATTGGCTTTCTTT. This codes for CARGDRGLRLAFF.

The rearrangement uses TRBV15 and TRBJ1-4, with D uncertain. Germline CDR1 reads LNHNV; CDR2 reads YYDKDF (reference sequence). V was cut by 0 bases and J by 8 bases, with 13 bases left in between. This CDR3 has 15 residues. DNA for the CDR3: TGTGCCACCAGCAGAGATGTGGGGAGCGAGGAAAAACTGTTTTTT. Residues: CATSRDVGSEEKLFF.